The rows below give T cell receptor beta chains drawn from one sample of a study of blood T cell repertoires in COVID-19. Profiled with immunoSEQ multiplex PCR; TCRdb holds only in-frame clones, not every one. Of some 160,000 clones listed, about 80% are singletons. The sequencing input was peripheral blood. The receptors were gathered from a woman older than 75 with acute or convalescent COVID-19. Both conserved end residues are part of each CDR3. The order of the fields is clone size, D gene, J gene, V gene, CDR3 DNA, CDR3 protein. D genes are given only for firm matches. Rows give clone size only sometimes, using once, few, many, or a class for an expanded clone.

NA	NA	TRBJ2-5	TRBV9	TGTGCCAGCAGCCAAACACGGGGGTCCCAGGCCCAGTACTTC	CASSQTRGSQAQYF
NA	TRBD1	TRBJ1-4	TRBV9	TGTGCCAGCAGCGACCCTTTAACAGGGGCGACTACAACTAATGAAAAACTGTTTTTT	CASSDPLTGATTTNEKLFF
NA	NA	TRBJ2-7	TRBV18	TGTGCCAGCTCACCACCGGCGGGTCTGGAGCAGTACTTC	CASSPPAGLEQYF
NA	NA	TRBJ2-7	TRBV4-1	TGCGCCAGCAGCCAAGACGACGGAGGAGTGGGGGAGCAGTACTTC	CASSQDDGGVGEQYF
few	NA	TRBJ2-7	TRBV30	TGTGCCTGGAGTATTACAATTGGAGGGAGTAGCGAGCAGTACTTC	CAWSITIGGSSEQYF
NA	NA	TRBJ2-1	TRBV5-5	TGTGCCAGCAGCTTGGCCCAGGGGGGCGGCTATGAGCAGTTCTTC	CASSLAQGGGYEQFF
NA	NA	TRBJ1-1	TRBV6-5	TGTGCCAGCAGTTACTCGCCACAGACGAACACTGAAGCTTTCTTT	CASSYSPQTNTEAFF
NA	NA	TRBJ1-4	TRBV9	TGTGCCAGCAGCCTACGGTCCTCAACTAATGAAAAACTGTTTTTT	CASSLRSSTNEKLFF
NA	TRBD2	TRBJ2-2	TRBV10-3	TGTGCCATCAGTCCTCTAAATAGCGGGATCTCTCCCGGGGAGCTGTTTTTT	CAISPLNSGISPGELFF
few	NA	TRBJ2-2	TRBV4-1	TGCGCCAGCAGCTCCGCGAATACCTACACCGGGGAGCTGTTTTTT	CASSSANTYTGELFF
NA	TRBD2	TRBJ2-3	TRBV6-5	TGTGCCAGCAGTTACGGGACTAGCGGAGGTACGCAGTATTTT	CASSYGTSGGTQYF
NA	NA	TRBJ2-3	TRBV28	TGTGCCAGCAGGACAGCAGATACGCAGTATTTT	CASRTADTQYF
NA	TRBD1	TRBJ1-5	TRBV10-3	TGTGCCATCAGCAAAGAGACAATGGTGACAGGGACGATTCAGCCCCAGCATTTT	CAISKETMVTGTIQPQHF
few	TRBD1	TRBJ1-4	TRBV7-2	TGTGCCAGCAGCTTAGACAGGGGATATAATGAAAAACTGTTTTTT	CASSLDRGYNEKLFF
NA	NA	TRBJ1-2	TRBV6-1	TGTGCCAGCAGTGAAGAGGCAGGCGTTGGCTATGGCTACACCTTC	CASSEEAGVGYGYTF
few	TRBD1	TRBJ2-1	TRBV19	TGTGCCAGTAGTATATTGACGGGACAGGGAAACAATGAGCAGTTCTTC	CASSILTGQGNNEQFF
NA	NA	TRBJ1-1	TRBV11-2	TGTGCCAGCAGAGTACAGGGCCCTGCCACTGAAGCTTTCTTT	CASRVQGPATEAFF
NA	TRBD2	TRBJ2-1	TRBV7-2	TGTGCCAGCAGCTTCCAGGCTAGCGGGATTGACAATGAGCAGTTCTTC	CASSFQASGIDNEQFF
NA	TRBD2	TRBJ2-5	TRBV5-1	TGCGCCAGCAGACCGGGACTAGCGGGGGGCCTCCAAGAGACCCAGTACTTC	CASRPGLAGGLQETQYF
once	TRBD1	TRBJ1-2	TRBV12-3/TRBV12-4	TGTGCCAGTACAGGGGACCATAACTATGGCTACACCTTC	CASTGDHNYGYTF
NA	NA	TRBJ2-7	TRBV7-2	TGTGCCAGCAGCTTTGTACAGTACGAGCAGTACTTC	CASSFVQYEQYF
NA	TRBD1	TRBJ1-2	TRBV7-2	TGTGCCAGCAGCAACCAAGGACAGGACTATGGCTACACCTTC	CASSNQGQDYGYTF
NA	TRBD1	TRBJ2-7	TRBV28	TGTGCCAGCAGTATTCGACAGGGCCGCTACGAGCAGTACTTC	CASSIRQGRYEQYF
NA	NA	TRBJ1-2	TRBV6-1	TGTGCCAGCAGTGATAGTTGGAGTATTAGCTATGGCTACACCTTC	CASSDSWSISYGYTF
NA	TRBD1	TRBJ2-5	TRBV18	TGTGCCAGCTCATCCTCCGGGACAGGGGGAGAGACCCAGTACTTC	CASSSSGTGGETQYF
NA	TRBD2	TRBJ2-5	TRBV29-1	TGCAGCGTCCTTAAAGCGGGACTAGCGGGAGAGACCCAGTACTTC	CSVLKAGLAGETQYF